This TCR beta chain emerged from a study of shared clonotypes between healthy human individuals. Study background: The composition of the donors was two women and three men aged 18 to 49.

The authors distributed each subset's genomic DNA evenly over several immunoSEQ plates. Profiled with immunoSEQ multiplex PCR; TCRdb holds only in-frame clones, not every one. The data hold about 2.5 million clones, with around 93% observed a single time. On this clone: Antigen specificity is unknown.

CDR1 and CDR2 (germline): SGHTA, FQGNSA. CDR3 length equals 15 residues. V lost 3 bases and J lost 2; bases outside the gene matches: 2. General study results and limits: Only blood samples were collected, and tissue repertoires likely differ.

This TCR came from a man between 18 and 29 years old in good health. Some clones in this sample may be carry-over from other donors' samples. Sequencing was carried out using naive CD4+ T cells from PBMCs. Subset here: CD45RA+ positively selected. The rearrangement joins TRBV7-2 to TRBJ2-2, with 8 bases identical to TRBD2. This chain's CDR3 is CASSFTSGNTGELFF. In DNA form, the CDR3 reads TGTGCCAGCAGCTTTACTAGCGGCAACACCGGGGAGCTGTTTTTT.